This T cell receptor beta chain emerged from a study of T cell responses to AZD1222 COVID-19 vaccine. About the research overall: Second doses at about 4 or about 12 weeks were pooled. Study outcomes and limitations: Two AZD1222 administrations were followed by greater Spike-specific TCR breadth and depth. Possibly, clonal diversity was underestimated; donors were largely white British and included more females. Nearly half of spike-specific TCRs reportedly target variant regions that are unmutated in the B.1.351 and B.1.1.7 variants.

Libraries were prepared by immunoSEQ multiplex PCR; TCRdb keeps only in-frame clonotypes and omits some of them. The sample includes about 150,000 clones, roughly nine tenths seen only once; the top ten take approximately 3%. Trimming took off 3 bases at V and 8 bases at J, with 19 bases between the two ends. This CDR3 has 16 residues. CDR1 is LGHNT, CDR2 FRNRAP, per germline. On this clone: Its antigen is not known.

The chain links TRBV12-5 to TRBJ1-4, with a possible D match to TRBD1 (6 bases). The sequencing here drew on peripheral blood, taken on day 0 of AZD1222 vaccination. The clonotype originates from an adult in good health. Written as DNA, the CDR3 is TGTGCTAGTGGTTTTACCTTGACAGGCCGGGAGGAAAAACTGTTTTTT. Protein: CASGFTLTGREEKLFF. The full variable domain, rest sourced from reference TRBV12-5 and TRBJ1-4, is DARVTQTPRHKVTEMGQEVTMRCQPILGHNTVFWYRQTMMQGLELLAYFRNRAPLDDSGMPKDRFSAEMPDATLATLKIQPSEPRDSAVYFCASGFTLTGREEKLFFGSGTQLSVL.